Below, 5 T cell receptor beta chains from the same sample are listed, as sequenced in a study of blood T cell repertoires in COVID-19. Measured with immunoSEQ multiplex PCR; TCRdb has only the in-frame clones, and not every one. The sample has more than 300,000 clones, approximately 89% seen once. The sample consisted of PBMCs or T cells enriched from blood (not recorded which). These receptors all come from a woman in her 30s who had recovered from COVID-19.

The chain links TRBV4-1 to TRBJ2-1; 7 bases fit TRBD2. Germline V gene lookup returns CDR1 MGHRA and CDR2 YSYEKL. V dropped 3 bases and J dropped 2; count of bases not matched to a gene: 10. The CDR3 is made up of 17 amino acids. CDR3 sequence reads: CASSQARAGIAYNEQFF. CDR3 DNA sequence: TGCGCCAGCAGCCAGGCCCGAGCGGGGATTGCCTACAATGAGCAGTTCTTC.

This chain connects TRBV6-5 to TRBJ2-7, with D tentatively TRBD2 (5 bases). This CDR3 has 14 residues. Trimming pared 0 bases from V and 3 bases from J, leaving 9 bases between. Germline V lookup: CDR1 MNHEY, CDR2 SVGAGI. Here the CDR3 DNA reads TGTGCCAGCAGTTACTCGAGAGGGATCTACGAGCAGTACTTC. Translating gives CASSYSRGIYEQYF.

The chain uses TRBV20-1 and TRBJ2-1, with D perhaps matching TRBD2 (5 bases). Trimming cost V 3 bases and J 12 bases, with 12 bases left between them. The CDR3 extends over 11 amino acids. The germline gives CDR1 DFQATT, CDR2 SNEGSKA (reference sequence). CDR3 in DNA: TGCAGTGCTAGTCTCCCCCGGGGGCAGTTCTTC. Its protein is CSASLPRGQFF.

This rearrangement joins TRBV10-3 to TRBJ2-2; D may be TRBD1 (5 bases). Between the trimmed V and J ends, which lost 8 bases and 6 bases, there was a span of 13 bases. Germline V gives CDR1 ENHRY, CDR2 SYGVKD. The length of the CDR3 is 13 residues. The CDR3 DNA reads as TGTGCCATCCCTCGGCAGGGTTCCGGGGAGCTGTTTTTT. Amino acids: CAIPRQGSGELFF.

The rearrangement uses TRBV30 and TRBJ1-1; D may be TRBD1 (6 bases). V was trimmed by 3 bases and J by 4 bases, leaving 12 bases between them. Germline CDR1 reads GTSNPN; CDR2 reads SVGIG (reference sequence). The CDR3 is 13 amino acids. CDR3 DNA: TGTGCCTGGAGAACAGGGTCGAGCACTGAAGCTTTCTTT. This gives the protein CAWRTGSSTEAFF.